This T cell receptor (beta chain) originates from a study of cytomegalovirus exposure and HLA in healthy donors. The PCR used 60 Vbeta and 13 Jbeta primers. TCRdb keeps only in-frame clones here, not all; method: immunoSEQ multiplex PCR. The table lists more than 90,000 clones, around 74% of them singletons. On this clone: What it binds is unknown.

Points from the study as a whole: Per a prior analysis, the majority of TCR beta V segments were productive roughly 87% or roughly 30% of the time.

The origin of this receptor is a man aged 35 to 55 in good health and CMV-seropositive. The specimen sequenced was PBMCs.

The CDR3: CASRTAATDTQYF. The CDR3 nucleotides read TGTGCCAGCAGGACTGCTGCCACAGATACGCAGTATTTT. The genes are TRBV7-9 and TRBJ2-3; unclear D gene. The V end was cut by 6 bases, the J end by 2 bases, with 9 bases between. The germline V gene encodes CDR1 SEHNR and CDR2 FQNEAQ (reference sequence). CDR3 length: 13 residues.